This TCR beta chain was profiled in a study of T cell repertoires in cytomegalovirus infection (dated by TCRdb to between 2018 and 2021). For the study in its entirety: Peptide stimulations targeted recently identified HLA-C-restricted CMV epitopes, whose presentation resists viral immunomodulation, together with well-studied HLA-B-restricted epitopes. The HLA type of each donor mattered for the analysis, because public TCR beta signatures pointed to carriage of CMV infection along with the matching HLA type.

The CDR3 sequence holds 15 residues, the cysteine and phenylalanine included. Solely the CDR3 DNA is kept, with 45 bases framed from the first base. The germline V gene gives CDR1 as MDHEN and CDR2 as SYDVKM. Trimming takes 6 bases off V and 8 bases off J; junction bases not matched to a gene: 10. The sequencer listed for this sample is Illumina HiSeq 1500. The public reads were run again by TCRdb, first through fastp at Q25 and then through MiXCR, and only productive beta chains were kept. Rows are unified per CDR3 protein, each entry keeping the most common DNA and genes. The sample records approximately 110,000 distinct CDR3 sequences, about 31% of which are singletons. Jointly, the top ten make up around three fifths of the sample. Study-wide conclusions, independent of this receptor: Carriers of CMV infection plus the relevant HLA type were discriminated by the cumulative frequency of public TCR beta family members in the study cohort and in an independent roughly 350-donor cohort. In the ex vivo response, HLA-C-restricted CMV-specific TCR beta clonotypes were dominant, and in two of eight donors the single most frequent clonotype came from this HLA-C-restricted group.

The sample's treatment or condition, from its label and the paper: in vitro stimulation with specific CMV peptide epitopes to enrich CMV-specific T cells. Details on this clonotype: Its recognized antigen is unknown. There are no base qualities to consult, and no much larger clone falls within one base.

The V and J segments used are TRBV28 and TRBJ2-1; 10 junctional bases match TRBD1. This clonotype was sampled from a human donor in good health (CMV status not recorded). Some clones in this sample may be carry-over from other donors' samples. The starting material was CD8+ T cells from cultured PBMCs, obtained from culture after CMV antigen stimulation. The nucleotide sequence is TGTGCCAGCAGGGGGGGACAGGGGAAGGGAGATGAGCAGTTCTTC. Translation gives CASRGGQGKGDEQFF.